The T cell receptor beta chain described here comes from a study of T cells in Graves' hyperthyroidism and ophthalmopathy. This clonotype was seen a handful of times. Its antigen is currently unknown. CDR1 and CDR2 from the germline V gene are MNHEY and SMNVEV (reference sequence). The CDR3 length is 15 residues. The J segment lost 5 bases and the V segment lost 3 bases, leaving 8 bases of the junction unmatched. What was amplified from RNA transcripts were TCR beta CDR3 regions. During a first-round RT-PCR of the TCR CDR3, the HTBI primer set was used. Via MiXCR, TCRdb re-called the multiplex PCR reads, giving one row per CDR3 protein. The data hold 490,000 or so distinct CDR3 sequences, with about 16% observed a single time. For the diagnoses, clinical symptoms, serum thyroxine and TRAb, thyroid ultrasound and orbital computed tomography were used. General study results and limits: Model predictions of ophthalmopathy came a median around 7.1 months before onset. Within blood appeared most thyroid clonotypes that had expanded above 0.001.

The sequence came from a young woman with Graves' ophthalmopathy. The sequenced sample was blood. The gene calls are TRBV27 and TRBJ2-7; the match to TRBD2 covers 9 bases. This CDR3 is CASSLVSLAGNEQYF. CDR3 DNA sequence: TGTGCCAGCAGTTTGGTCTCACTAGCGGGTAACGAGCAGTACTTC.